The 9 T cell receptor beta chains below were found in one sample sequenced in a study of shared clonotypes between healthy human individuals. Assay used: immunoSEQ multiplex PCR; TCRdb lists only in-frame clones, some missing. This table has 1.4 million to 1.5 million clones, around 95% appearing once. Sequencing input: naive CD4+ T cells sorted from blood. Subset meaning: CD45RA+ positively selected. These receptors were collected from a man aged 30 to 39 in good health.

CDR3 amino acids: CASSFHRGDDGYTF. The CDR3 DNA sequence: TGTGCCAGCAGTTTTCACAGGGGCGATGATGGCTACACCTTC. This chain links TRBV27 with TRBJ1-2; TRBD1 matches at 7 bases. Trimming removed 3 bases from V and 6 bases from J; junction bases left unmatched: 7. CDR1 is MNHEY, CDR2 SMNVEV, per germline (reference sequence). This CDR3 has 14 residues.

The CDR3 DNA is TGTGCCAGCTCACCTGCCGTAACAGGGGGCAGGGGTGAAAAACTGTTTTTT. It codes for CASSPAVTGGRGEKLFF. This chain connects TRBV18 to TRBJ1-4; 9 bases line up with TRBD1. The CDR3 is made up of 17 amino acids. Germline V gene sequence: CDR1 KGHSH, CDR2 LQKENI. With V trimmed by 3 bases and J by 7 bases, 12 bases remained unmatched.

The chain uses TRBV28 and TRBJ1-1; D is undetermined. Trimming removed 6 bases at V and 6 bases at J, with 20 bases between. Germline V CDR1 and CDR2: MDHEN, SYDVKM. The CDR3 spans 15 residues. The CDR3 loop is CASRLLYPNGPEAFF. In DNA form, the CDR3 reads TGTGCCAGCAGACTACTTTACCCGAACGGACCTGAAGCTTTCTTT.

This clone has just one count. The rearrangement links TRBV9 to TRBJ2-7; D remains ambiguous. The CDR3 has 14 amino acids. Per germline, CDR1 SGDLS and CDR2 YYNGEE. The V end lost 0 bases, the J end lost 2 bases, and 9 bases lay between the germline ends. The CDR3 bases are TGTGCCAGCAGCGTAGGGACGCTGGCCTACGAGCAGTACTTC. It encodes CASSVGTLAYEQYF.

Of note for this clone: At the DNA level, this CDR3 is encoded by other sequences in the same sample as well. The rearrangement links TRBV2 to TRBJ2-7; the D is unclear. The V end was cut by 8 bases, the J end by 4 bases, with 12 bases between. CDR1 and CDR2 (germline): SNHLY, FYNNEI. CDR3 length equals 12 residues. CDR3 bases: TGTGCCAGCCGTACAGAGATTTACGAGCAGTACTTC. Protein product: CASRTEIYEQYF.

This clone was detected only once. This chain connects TRBV4-3 to TRBJ2-1; no reliable D call. The CDR3 is 17 amino acids. V shed 4 bases and J shed 0 bases, with 16 bases lying between them. Germline-derived CDR1 and CDR2 are LGHNA and YSLEER. The CDR3 DNA reads TGCGCCAGCAGCCGACAAGGAGTAGCCGGCTCCTACAATGAGCAGTTCTTC. The encoded protein is CASSRQGVAGSYNEQFF.

The gene calls are TRBV4-3 and TRBJ1-1; TRBD1 matches at 8 bases. The CDR3 is 15 residues long. V was pared by 2 bases and J by 1 base, with 3 bases of the junction left unmatched. Germline CDR1 reads LGHNA; CDR2 reads YSLEER. This CDR3 is CASSQPDRGNTEAFF. As DNA, the CDR3 is TGCGCCAGCAGCCAACCCGACAGGGGGAACACTGAAGCTTTCTTT.

V gene TRBV30 combines with J gene TRBJ2-2, with a possible D match to TRBD1 (6 bases). Germline V CDR1 and CDR2: GTSNPN, SVGIG (reference sequence). The CDR3 is 13 amino acids. V was pared by 4 bases and J by 7 bases, with 13 bases between. CDR3: CAWKGQIHGELFF. As DNA, the CDR3 is TGTGCCTGGAAAGGACAGATTCACGGGGAGCTGTTTTTT.

This chain connects TRBV10-3 to TRBJ2-2; D is perhaps TRBD2 (6 bases). This CDR3 spans 17 amino acids. Germline CDR1 is ENHRY and CDR2 is SYGVKD. Trimming cost V 0 bases and J 0 bases, with 11 bases left between them. The CDR3 DNA sequence: TGTGCCATCAGTGAGTCTCGGGACTCCGCGAACACCGGGGAGCTGTTTTTT. It encodes CAISESRDSANTGELFF.